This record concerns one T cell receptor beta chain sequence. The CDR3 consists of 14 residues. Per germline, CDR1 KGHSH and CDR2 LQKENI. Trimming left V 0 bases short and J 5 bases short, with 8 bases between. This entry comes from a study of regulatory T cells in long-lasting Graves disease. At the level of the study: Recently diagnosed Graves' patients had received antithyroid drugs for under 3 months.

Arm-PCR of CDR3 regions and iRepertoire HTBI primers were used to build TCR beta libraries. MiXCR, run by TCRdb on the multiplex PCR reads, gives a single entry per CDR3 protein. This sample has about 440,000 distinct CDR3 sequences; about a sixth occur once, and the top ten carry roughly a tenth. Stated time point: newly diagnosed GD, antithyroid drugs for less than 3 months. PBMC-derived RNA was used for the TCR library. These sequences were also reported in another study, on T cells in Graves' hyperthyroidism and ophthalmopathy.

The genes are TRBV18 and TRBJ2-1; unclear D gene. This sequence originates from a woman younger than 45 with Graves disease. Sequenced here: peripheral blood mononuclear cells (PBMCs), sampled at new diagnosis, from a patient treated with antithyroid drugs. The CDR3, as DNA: TGTGCCAGCTCACCACCCATGGTGCACAATGAGCAGTTCTTC. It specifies CASSPPMVHNEQFF.